These 27 T cell receptor beta chains originate from one sample sequenced in a study of monozygotic twins with inflammatory bowel disease. TCRdb reprocessed the 5' RACE reads and stores each CDR3 protein as one record, lacking DNA. Its clone listing holds fewer than 550,000 distinct CDR3 sequences. Sequences were obtained from blood. The receptors originated from a human donor with ulcerative colitis or Crohn's disease, or a healthy co-twin of an affected twin (not recorded which).

This chain joins TRBV11-2 and TRBJ1-4; there is no DNA to check the TCRdb D call of TRBD1. In germline, CDR1 is SGHAT, CDR2 FQNNGV. This CDR3 contains 18 residues. The chain's CDR3 is CASSLGDRGWATNEKLFF.

This rearrangement joins TRBV10-3 to TRBJ1-2. CDR1 is ENHRY and CDR2 is SYGVKD in the germline V gene. CDR3 length: 15 residues. The CDR3 loop is CAISESAGKNYGYTF.

This chain joins TRBV6-5 and TRBJ2-7. This CDR3 region has 11 residues. CDR1 MNHEY and CDR2 SVGAGI come from the germline V gene. The CDR3 loop reads CASSYSQTQYF.

This chain joins TRBV12-3 or TRBV12-4 and TRBJ2-2; TCRdb designates TRBD1, a call that cannot be tested without DNA. The CDR3 has 15 residues. This CDR3 reads CASGGLRTYTGELFF.

The rearrangement uses TRBV7-2 and TRBJ2-7; absent DNA, TCRdb's TRBD1 call cannot be checked. The V gene's germline CDR1 is SGHTA and CDR2 FQGNSA. The CDR3 consists of 15 residues. CDR3 sequence reads: CASSLDPGAYYEQYF.

The chain has TRBV29-1 and TRBJ1-4; no DNA is available, so the TRBD1 call from TCRdb remains unchecked. This CDR3 has 13 residues. The germline CDR1 and CDR2 sequences are SQVTM and ANQGSEA. The CDR3 sequence: CSVIQGVNEKLFF.

The V gene is TRBV3-1, the J gene TRBJ2-1; the D call of TRBD2 rests on TCRdb alone, since no DNA is present to check it. CDR1 is LGHDT and CDR2 is YNNKEL in the germline V gene (reference sequence). There are 18 residues in the CDR3. The CDR3: CASSQQTALSFAYNEQFF.

The rearrangement joins TRBV6-5 to TRBJ2-1; the TCRdb call, TRBD1, lacks DNA for checking. The CDR3 has 13 residues. Germline CDR1 reads MNHEY; CDR2 reads SVGAGI. The CDR3: CASSYRIVGHQFF.

V and J are TRBV7-8 and TRBJ1-2. The CDR3 runs 15 residues. In germline, CDR1 is SGHVS, CDR2 FQNEAQ. CDR3 amino acids: CASSLEGPSNYGYTF.

V is TRBV28 and J is TRBJ2-2. Per the germline V gene, CDR1 is MDHEN and CDR2 is SYDVKM. The CDR3 consists of 13 residues. The CDR3 sequence: CASRPANTGELFF.

J is TRBJ2-5 and V is TRBV7-2; TCRdb calls TRBD2, which cannot be checked without DNA. The germline V gene encodes CDR1 SGHTA and CDR2 FQGNSA. The CDR3 loop spans 15 amino acids. CDR3 sequence: CASSFLAPPQETQYF.

The chain couples TRBV12-5 to TRBJ2-1; the TCRdb D gene call, TRBD2, has no DNA to confirm it. The CDR3 is made up of 13 amino acids. Germline CDR1 LGHNT, CDR2 FRNRAP. The CDR3 loop reads CASVPLAGNEQFF.

The V and J genes are TRBV20-1 and TRBJ2-3; TCRdb's D call, TRBD1, is unchecked because there is no DNA. Looked up from germline, CDR1 is DFQATT and CDR2 is SNEGSKA (reference sequence). The CDR3 is 13 residues long. The CDR3 region is CSAREGVADTQYF.

The chain employs TRBV2 and TRBJ1-1; TCRdb proposes TRBD1, but this gene call is untestable without DNA. Germline V gene data show CDR1 as SNHLY and CDR2 as FYNNEI. The CDR3 has 14 residues. CDR3 sequence reads: CASSIQGLYTEAFF.

The chain carries TRBV7-2 and TRBJ2-3; no DNA is available, so the TRBD1 call from TCRdb remains unchecked. Germline values: CDR1 SGHTA, CDR2 FQGNSA. CDR3 size: 17 residues. The CDR3 is CASSSPWGRGRTDTQYF. Supplemented by reference TRBV7-2 and TRBJ2-3, the full variable domain reads GAGVSQSPSNKVTEKGKDVELRCDPISGHTALYWYRQSLGQGLEFLIYFQGNSAPDKSGLPSDRFSAERTGGSVSTLTIQRTQQEDSAVYLCASSSPWGRGRTDTQYFGPGTRLTVL.

The chain combines TRBV2 with TRBJ2-3; the TCRdb call, TRBD1, lacks DNA for checking. The CDR3 is 15 residues long. Germline lookup yields CDR1 SNHLY and CDR2 FYNNEI. The CDR3 sequence: CASSSLGTPTDTQYF. Supplemented by reference TRBV2 and TRBJ2-3, the full variable domain reads EPEVTQTPSHQVTQMGQEVILRCVPISNHLYFYWYRQILGQKVEFLVSFYNNEISEKSEIFDDQFSVERPDGSNFTLKIRSTKLEDSAMYFCASSSLGTPTDTQYFGPGTRLTVL.

V and J are TRBV5-1 and TRBJ1-2; TCRdb's D call of TRBD1 is untestable without DNA. Germline CDR1 is SGHRS and CDR2 is YFSETQ. The length of the CDR3 is 15 residues. The CDR3 is CASSSNLQGGYGYTF.

J is TRBJ2-5 and V is TRBV5-1. This CDR3 has 16 amino acids. Germline loops: CDR1 SGHRS, CDR2 YFSETQ. The CDR3 here is CASAQGRQVEWETQYF.

This chain connects TRBV7-2 to TRBJ2-2; checking the TCRdb D call of TRBD1 is not possible without DNA. The germline V gene has CDR1 SGHTA and CDR2 FQGNSA. The CDR3 has 14 amino acids. This CDR3 is CASARTANTGELFF.

This chain connects TRBV27 to TRBJ2-3. The CDR3 consists of 16 residues. Germline V lookup: CDR1 MNHEY, CDR2 SMNVEV (reference sequence). The CDR3 sequence is CASSPVESNRPDTQYF.

The chain combines TRBV12-3 or TRBV12-4 with TRBJ1-6. The CDR3 runs to 15 residues. The CDR3: CASSFQQADNSPLHF.

The rearrangement joins TRBV5-1 to TRBJ2-1; with no DNA, the TCRdb D assignment of TRBD1 cannot be verified. This CDR3 contains 17 residues. The germline V gene encodes CDR1 SGHRS and CDR2 YFSETQ. This chain's CDR3 is CASSLPPGITVYNEQFF.

This rearrangement joins TRBV12-3 or TRBV12-4 to TRBJ2-7. The CDR3 length is 15 residues. The CDR3 spells CASSLVTGTTYEQYF.

This chain links TRBV2 with TRBJ2-5; TCRdb's D gene call, TRBD1, goes unchecked for lack of DNA. The CDR3 runs to 13 residues. Germline V CDR1 and CDR2: SNHLY, FYNNEI. The CDR3 sequence: CASSERGEETQYF.

The rearrangement joins TRBV6-2 or TRBV6-3 to TRBJ2-7. Germline CDR1 MNHEY, CDR2 SVGEGT. This CDR3 spans 11 amino acids. CDR3 loop: CATGLSYEQYF.

The chain uses TRBV2 and TRBJ2-3. CDR1 SNHLY and CDR2 FYNNEI come from the germline V gene. This CDR3 comprises 14 residues. This CDR3 is CASSVGRITDTQYF.

The CDR3 region is CASSPGGTGLNTEAFF. The chain uses TRBV18 and TRBJ1-1; TCRdb proposes TRBD1, but this gene call is untestable without DNA. The CDR3 runs to 16 residues. The germline V gene encodes CDR1 KGHSH and CDR2 LQKENI.